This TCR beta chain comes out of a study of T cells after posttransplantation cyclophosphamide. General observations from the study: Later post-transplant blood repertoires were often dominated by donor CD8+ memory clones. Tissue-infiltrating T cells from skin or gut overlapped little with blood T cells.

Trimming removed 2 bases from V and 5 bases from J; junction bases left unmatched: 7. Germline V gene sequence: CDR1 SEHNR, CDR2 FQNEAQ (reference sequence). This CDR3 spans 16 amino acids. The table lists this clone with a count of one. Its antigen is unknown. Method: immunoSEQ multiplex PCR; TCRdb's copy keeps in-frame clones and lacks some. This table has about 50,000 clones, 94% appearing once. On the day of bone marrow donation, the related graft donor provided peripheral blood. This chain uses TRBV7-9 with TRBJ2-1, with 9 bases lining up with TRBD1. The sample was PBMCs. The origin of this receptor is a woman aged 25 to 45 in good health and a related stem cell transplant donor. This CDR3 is CASSLLGQGINNEQFF. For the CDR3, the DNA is TGTGCCAGCAGCTTACTGGGACAGGGTATTAACAATGAGCAGTTCTTC. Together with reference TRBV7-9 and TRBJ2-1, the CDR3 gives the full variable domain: DTGVSQNPRHKITKRGQNVTFRCDPISEHNRLYWYRQTLGQGPEFLTYFQNEAQLEKSRLLSDRFSAERPKGSFSTLEIQRTEQGDSAMYLCASSLLGQGINNEQFFGPGTRLTVL.